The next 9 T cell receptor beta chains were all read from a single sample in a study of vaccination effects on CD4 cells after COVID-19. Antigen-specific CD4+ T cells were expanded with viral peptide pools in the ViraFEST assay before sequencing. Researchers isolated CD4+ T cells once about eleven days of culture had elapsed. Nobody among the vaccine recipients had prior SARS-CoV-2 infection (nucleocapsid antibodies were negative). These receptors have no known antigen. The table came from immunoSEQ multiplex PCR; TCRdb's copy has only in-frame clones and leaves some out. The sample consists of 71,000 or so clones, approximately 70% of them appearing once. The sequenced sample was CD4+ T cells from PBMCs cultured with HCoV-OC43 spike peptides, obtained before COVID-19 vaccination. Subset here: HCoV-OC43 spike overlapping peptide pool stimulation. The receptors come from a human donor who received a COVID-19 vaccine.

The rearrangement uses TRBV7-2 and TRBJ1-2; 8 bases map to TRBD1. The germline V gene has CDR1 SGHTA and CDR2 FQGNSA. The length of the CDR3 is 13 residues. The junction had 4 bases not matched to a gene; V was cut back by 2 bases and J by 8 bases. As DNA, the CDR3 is TGTGCCAGCAGCTTACAGGGGGCAAAAGGCTACACCTTC. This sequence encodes CASSLQGAKGYTF.

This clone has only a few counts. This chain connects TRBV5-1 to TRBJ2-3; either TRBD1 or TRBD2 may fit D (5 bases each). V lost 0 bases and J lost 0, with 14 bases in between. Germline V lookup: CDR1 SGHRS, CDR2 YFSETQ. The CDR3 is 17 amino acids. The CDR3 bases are TGCGCCAGCAGCTTGGGAGGGGCCGGGTCGAGCACAGATACGCAGTATTTT. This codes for CASSLGGAGSSTDTQYF.

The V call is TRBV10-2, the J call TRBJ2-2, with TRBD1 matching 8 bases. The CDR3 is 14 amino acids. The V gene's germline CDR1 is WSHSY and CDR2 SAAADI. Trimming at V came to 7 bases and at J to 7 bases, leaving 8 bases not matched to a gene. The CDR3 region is CASNVQGAIGELFF. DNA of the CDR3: TGCGCCAGCAATGTTCAGGGGGCGATCGGGGAGCTGTTTTTT.

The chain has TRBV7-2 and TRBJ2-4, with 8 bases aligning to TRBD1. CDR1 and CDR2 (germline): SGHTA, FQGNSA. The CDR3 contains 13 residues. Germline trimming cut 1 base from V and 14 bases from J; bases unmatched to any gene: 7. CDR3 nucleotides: TGTGCCAGCAGCTTAGAGAGGACAGGGAATAAGTACTTC. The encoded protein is CASSLERTGNKYF.

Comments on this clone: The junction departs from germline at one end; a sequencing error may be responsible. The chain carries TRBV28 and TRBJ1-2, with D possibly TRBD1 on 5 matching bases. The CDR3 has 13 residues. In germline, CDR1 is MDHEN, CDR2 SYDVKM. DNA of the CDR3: TGTGCCAGCAGGCCGGGACGGAACTTTGGCTACACCTTC. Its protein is CASRPGRNFGYTF.

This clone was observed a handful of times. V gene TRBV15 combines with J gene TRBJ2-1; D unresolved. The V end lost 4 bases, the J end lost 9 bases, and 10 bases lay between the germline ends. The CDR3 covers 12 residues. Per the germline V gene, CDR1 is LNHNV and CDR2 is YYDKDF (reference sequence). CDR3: CATSTRLAEQFF. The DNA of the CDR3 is TGTGCCACCAGCACCCGATTAGCTGAGCAGTTCTTC.

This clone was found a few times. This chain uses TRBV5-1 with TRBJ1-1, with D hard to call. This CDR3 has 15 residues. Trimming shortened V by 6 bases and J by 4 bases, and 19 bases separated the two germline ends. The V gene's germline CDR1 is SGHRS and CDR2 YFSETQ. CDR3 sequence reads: CASIETRASGTEAFF. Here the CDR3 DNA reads TGCGCCAGCATCGAAACCCGGGCGAGCGGCACTGAAGCTTTCTTT.

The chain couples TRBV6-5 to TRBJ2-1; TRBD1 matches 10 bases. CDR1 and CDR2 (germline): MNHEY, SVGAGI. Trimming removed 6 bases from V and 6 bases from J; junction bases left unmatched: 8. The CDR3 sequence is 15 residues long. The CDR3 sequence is CASSRDRGTSNEQFF. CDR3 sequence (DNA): TGTGCCAGCAGCCGGGACAGGGGTACGAGCAATGAGCAGTTCTTC.

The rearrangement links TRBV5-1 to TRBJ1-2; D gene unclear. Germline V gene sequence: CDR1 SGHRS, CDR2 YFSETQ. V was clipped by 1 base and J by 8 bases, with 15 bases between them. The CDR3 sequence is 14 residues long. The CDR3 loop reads CASSLNGVSRGYTF. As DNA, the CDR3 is TGCGCCAGCAGCTTGAACGGGGTATCCAGAGGCTACACCTTC.